This record looks at one T cell receptor beta chain sequence and its context. Its antigen is not yet known. No qualities accompany the bases; no much larger clone lies one base away. This specimen comes from a study of T cells in Graves' hyperthyroidism and ophthalmopathy (dated by TCRdb to between 2018 and 2021). As for the study more broadly: A discovery cohort of approximately 100 patients, roughly 45 with Graves' ophthalmopathy and over 55 with stable Graves' hyperthyroidism, was used to find distinguishing TCR V-J signatures. An independent validation cohort of around 19 hyperthyroidism patients and 17 patients who later progressed to ophthalmopathy tested prospective prediction of ophthalmopathy. The 75 to 100 discovery patients were randomly split 7:3 into training and test sets. In six Graves' hyperthyroidism patients, the study also compared T-cell repertoires from thyroid tissue with T-cell repertoires from blood. After blood sampling, hyperthyroidism patients were treated with methimazole at a starting dose of 30 mg daily, and ophthalmopathy patients were treated with high-dose intravenous methylprednisolone. TCR Vbeta CDR3 sequencing of 120 to 150 peripheral blood samples (fewer than 45 ophthalmopathy, 75 or so hyperthyroidism and some 17 progressor patients) is reported in the paper.

Study-wide findings and limitations: In validation, the model predicted progression to ophthalmopathy a median of about 6.5 months before onset, with about 64% sensitivity and about 72% specificity. Ophthalmopathy was separated from stable hyperthyroidism by a 13 V-J signature model, with approximately 89% sensitivity and approximately 81% specificity obtained in cross-validation and 80%/75% obtained in testing. Sample size was not statistically predetermined, and blinding of investigators to group allocation was not performed. Most expanded thyroid clonotypes (frequency above 0.001) were also found in blood, which suggests that blood repertoires may mirror thyroid immune responses.

The TCR beta CDR3 regions were amplified from RNA transcripts. The first round of RT-PCR for the TCR CDR3 was performed with the HTBI primer set and the Qiagen OneStep RT-PCR kit. Libraries were constructed in a second round of multiplex PCR, after which size selection and purification were carried out. Sequencing of the libraries was done on an Illumina HiSeq2000 using paired-end 100 bp reads. On the authors' methods: SOAPnuke was used to process the raw data, removing reads that contained adapters or uncalled bases, had a mean Phred below 15, or lacked an exact match to the constant primer or identifier. High-quality paired reads were merged with COPE v1.2.5, and unique nucleotide sequences were defined as clonotypes. Clonotypes were aligned to IMGT TRBV, TRBD and TRBJ reference segments using MiTCR v1.1. The analysis included only V-J combinations with a frequency above 0.0001, which together covered around 99% of the repertoires. The TCS score was defined as F50 (clonal expansion) divided by E x V (chaos), with BLOSUM62-based TCRdist calculated between CDR3 peptides within each V-J. Welch's t-statistics and random forest reduced roughly 530 V-J features to roughly 13, which were used in a naive Bayes classifier (R e1071). The similarity between thyroid and blood repertoires was quantified using the Morisita-Horn index. The public reads were quality trimmed at Q25 with fastp and then assembled into clones with MiXCR by TCRdb, keeping productive beta chains. One record per CDR3 amino acid sequence lists the most common genes and DNA. TCRdb's processing, not the authors' own work, is the source of the V and J calls. In all, the sample holds around 620,000 distinct CDR3 sequences, and under 60% of those were seen once. The ten most abundant clones make up 15% to 20% of the sample.

Patients with uncontrolled infections, other autoimmune diseases, pregnancy or lactation were excluded. Diagnoses were established on the basis of clinical symptoms, serum thyroxine and TRAb, thyroid ultrasound, and orbital computed tomography. Total RNA was extracted with Trizol reagent, and quality was checked on an Agilent 2100 Bioanalyzer. Based on the germline V gene, the CDR1 and CDR2 sequences are ENHRY and SYGVKD. Between the V and J ends, shortened by 4 bases and 4 bases respectively, the junction contains 13 bases. The CDR3 numbers 14 residues from cysteine through phenylalanine. Kept here is only the CDR3 DNA, which spans 42 bases and is read in frame from base 1.

This TCR came from an adult woman with Graves' disease, either hyperthyroidism or ophthalmopathy (not recorded which). Material for sequencing was peripheral blood or thyroid tissue (not recorded which). The chain was built from TRBV10-3 and TRBJ2-5, with no confident D gene call. The sequenced DNA is TGTGCCATCAGTGCTAGGAAAGCGAGAGAGACCCAGTACTTC. Protein translation: CAISARKARETQYF.